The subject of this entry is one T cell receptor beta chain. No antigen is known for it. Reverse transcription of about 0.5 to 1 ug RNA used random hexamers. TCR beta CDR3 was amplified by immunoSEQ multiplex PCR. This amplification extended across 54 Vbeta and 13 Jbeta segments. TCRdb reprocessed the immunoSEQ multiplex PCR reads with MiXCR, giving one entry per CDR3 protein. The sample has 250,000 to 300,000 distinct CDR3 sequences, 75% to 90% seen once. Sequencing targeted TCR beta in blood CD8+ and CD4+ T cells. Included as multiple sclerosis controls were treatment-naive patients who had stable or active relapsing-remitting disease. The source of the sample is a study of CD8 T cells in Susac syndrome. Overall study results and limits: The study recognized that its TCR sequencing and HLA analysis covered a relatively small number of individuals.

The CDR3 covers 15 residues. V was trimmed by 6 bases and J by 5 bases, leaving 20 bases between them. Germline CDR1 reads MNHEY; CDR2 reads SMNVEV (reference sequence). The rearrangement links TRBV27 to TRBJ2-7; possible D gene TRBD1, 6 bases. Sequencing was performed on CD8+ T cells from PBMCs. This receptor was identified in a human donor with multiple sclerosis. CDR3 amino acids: CASRTASQGIDEQYF. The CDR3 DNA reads TGTGCCAGCAGAACCGCCTCACAGGGAATCGACGAGCAGTACTTC.